One sample yielded the 5 T cell receptor beta chains listed below, sequenced in a study of blood T cell repertoires in COVID-19 (dated by TCRdb to 2020 to 2021). Library creation used the immunoSEQ multiplex PCR assay. The table comes from immuneACCESS by way of TCRdb, which keeps in-frame sequences with V and J called. Part of the clones is missing from these tables; in studies checked, under half for an unresolved V gene and the rest for unknown reasons. The sample table shows about 200,000 clones, and 70% to 90% are seen once. The ten largest account for around a fifth of the sample. The sample was peripheral blood. Receptors were obtained from a man aged 55 to 70 with active or convalescent COVID-19.

The chain uses TRBV12-3 or TRBV12-4 and TRBJ2-7; TRBD1 matches 11 bases. There are 13 residues in the CDR3. V lost 7 bases, J lost 5 bases, and 4 bases stayed unmatched. The CDR3, as DNA: TGTGCCAGCACCAAGGACAGGGGGCACGAGCAGTACTTC. Residues: CASTKDRGHEQYF.

This clone was detected only once. The chain has TRBV18 and TRBJ1-1; TRBD1 might be the D (6 bases). Trimming removed 0 bases from V and 5 bases from J, with 16 bases in between. The CDR3 consists of 16 residues. Per germline, CDR1 KGHSH and CDR2 LQKENI. The CDR3 region is CASSPPGALRGTEAFF. Written as DNA, the CDR3 is TGTGCCAGCTCACCACCGGGGGCCCTCCGGGGAACTGAAGCTTTCTTT.

The chain joins TRBV24-1 to TRBJ1-2, with D tentatively TRBD1 (5 bases). Per germline, CDR1 KGHDR and CDR2 SFDVKD. The CDR3 covers 16 residues. V gave up 2 bases and J gave up 4 bases, with 16 bases separating them. The DNA of the CDR3 is TGTGCCACCAGTGATTCGGCGCAGGGAGGAGGCTATGGCTACACCTTC. This codes for CATSDSAQGGGYGYTF.

The V call is TRBV2, the J call TRBJ1-5; 8 bases match TRBD1. Looked up from germline, CDR1 is SNHLY and CDR2 is FYNNEI. V trimming: 0 bases; J trimming: 2 bases; junction bases outside the gene matches: 0. CDR3 size: 15 residues. CDR3 in amino acids: CASSEAGQGNQPQHF. The CDR3 DNA reads TGTGCCAGCAGTGAAGCGGGACAGGGCAATCAGCCCCAGCATTTT.

This clone was seen a handful of times. The genes are TRBV19 and TRBJ1-4; D is unresolved. V was clipped by 3 bases and J by 8 bases, with 16 bases between them. From germline, CDR1 is LNHDA and CDR2 SQIVND (reference sequence). The CDR3 totals 15 residues. Here the CDR3 reads CASSIGGYQKEKLFF. The DNA of the CDR3 is TGTGCCAGTAGTATTGGTGGTTACCAGAAAGAAAAACTGTTTTTT.